This T cell receptor (beta chain) was sequenced during a study of blood T cell repertoires in COVID-19. Whole-study context: In each case, the material was cDNA or gDNA derived from T cells, B-cell-depleted T cells, or PBMCs.

This CDR3 has 15 residues. Germline V lookup: CDR1 LNHDA, CDR2 SQIVND (reference sequence). After removal of 3 bases from V and 8 bases from J, the junction contained 4 bases not matched to a gene. Produced via immunoSEQ multiplex PCR; TCRdb's table is partial and in-frame only. This sample yields under 55,000 clones, of which roughly 86% are seen a single time; about 5% belongs to the top ten. This sequence was found in a man aged 40-50 years with active COVID-19. The V and J genes are TRBV19 and TRBJ1-6, with TRBD1 matching over 10 bases. Sequencing was done on a sample of peripheral blood. The CDR3 spells CASSIRDRGDSPLHF. CDR3 nucleotide sequence: TGTGCCAGTAGTATTCGGGACAGGGGCGATTCACCCCTCCACTTT.